Following are 9 T cell receptor beta chains from one sample sequenced in a study of CXCR3-negative and CXCR3-positive naive CD8 T cells (dated 2019 in TCRdb). Overall study outcomes, separate from this receptor: Compared with CXCR3-negative naive cells, CXCR3-positive naive cells had TRB CDR3s with higher hydrophobicity (lower Kidera factor 4), lower energy, and higher strength and volume indices.

For these receptors, no antigen is known. The sequencer was a NextSeq 550. The Human TCR Profiling Kit (MiLaboratory) was used to make UMI-labeled 5' RACE TRB cDNA libraries. Reads reprocessed by TCRdb are summarized as one entry per CDR3 protein sequence, and DNA is absent. The table for this sample lists 130,000 or so distinct CDR3 sequences. The ten largest clones represent roughly 0.39% of the sample. The specimen was naive CXCR3+ CD8+ T cells from blood. Sample cell subset or site, as interpreted from the label and publication: CD45RO-CCR7+CD27+CD95- naive CD8+ T cells expressing CXCR3 (TNR3+). These receptors all stem from a human donor in good health. Some clones in this sample may be carry-over from other donors' samples.

This sequence joins TRBV4-2 and TRBJ2-3; the TCRdb D gene call, TRBD1, has no DNA to confirm it. This CDR3 region has 15 residues. Germline values: CDR1 LGHNA, CDR2 YNFKEQ. The CDR3 sequence: CASRPEGGSTDTQYF.

The CDR3 sequence: CASSQASFLGAGSYNEQFF. V gene TRBV4-3 combines with J gene TRBJ2-1; the TCRdb call, TRBD1, lacks DNA for checking. CDR3 length: 19 residues. The germline V gene has CDR1 LGHNA and CDR2 YSLEER.

The rearrangement uses TRBV11-1 and TRBJ2-1; checking the TCRdb D call of TRBD1 is not possible without DNA. CDR1 is SGHAT and CDR2 is FQDESV in the germline V gene (reference sequence). The CDR3 has 13 residues. CDR3 protein: CASRARGYNEQFF.

The rearrangement uses TRBV20-1 and TRBJ2-1; there is no DNA to check the TCRdb D call of TRBD2. CDR1 and CDR2 from the germline V gene are DFQATT and SNEGSKA (reference sequence). CDR3 length equals 18 residues. CDR3 in amino acids: CSAQPGLAGAKGYNEQFF.

The chain recombines TRBV28 with TRBJ2-5; the D gene TCRdb calls, TRBD1, cannot be checked with no DNA. The CDR3 length is 15 residues. CDR1 MDHEN and CDR2 SYDVKM come from the germline V gene. CDR3 amino acids: CASSSLTDPQETQYF.

V usage is TRBV2 and J usage is TRBJ2-3. The CDR3 contains 16 residues. In germline, CDR1 is SNHLY, CDR2 FYNNEI. CDR3 sequence reads: CASSEGYRVETDTQYF.

J is TRBJ2-2 and V is TRBV29-1. Per the germline V gene, CDR1 is SQVTM and CDR2 is ANQGSEA. This CDR3 region has 11 residues. Here the CDR3 reads CSVVVAGELFF.

The chain carries TRBV7-9 and TRBJ2-1; the D call of TRBD1 rests on TCRdb alone, since no DNA is present to check it. The germline V gene has CDR1 SEHNR and CDR2 FQNEAQ (reference sequence). CDR3 length equals 11 residues. CDR3 sequence: CGGGSYNEQFF.

The chain's CDR3 is CASSFGLAGGLPTGHEQFF. This chain connects TRBV7-6 to TRBJ2-1; TCRdb designates TRBD2, a call that cannot be tested without DNA. Per germline, CDR1 SGHVS and CDR2 FNYEAQ. This CDR3 contains 19 residues.